This T cell receptor (beta chain) was identified in a study of shared clonotypes between healthy human individuals. Memory CD4+ cells were the fraction left after CD45RA+ naive selection. This clone was seen only a few times. With 2 bases removed from V and 0 bases from J, the gap between germline ends came to 7 bases. The CDR3 has 13 amino acids. The germline V gene has CDR1 GTSNPN and CDR2 SVGIG (reference sequence). Repertoires were generated with immunoSEQ multiplex PCR, while TCRdb's copy carries only in-frame clones and drops some. The data contain 330,000 or so clones, around 72% of them singletons.

The source material was memory CD4+ T cells sorted from blood. Subset described: CD45RA-negative fraction. The clonotype originates from a man aged 25-45 years in good health. The rearrangement links TRBV30 to TRBJ1-1; D is uncertain. CDR3 sequence: CAWSNSMNTEAFF. Here the CDR3 DNA reads TGTGCCTGGAGTAACAGCATGAACACTGAAGCTTTCTTT. The full variable domain, its missing parts supplied by reference TRBV30 and TRBJ1-1, is SQTIHQWPATLVQPVGSPLSLECTVEGTSNPNLYWYRQAAGRGLQLLFYSVGIGQISSEVPQNLSASRPQDRQFILSSKKLLLSDSGFYLCAWSNSMNTEAFFGQGTRLTVV.